One and the same sample provided the 26 T cell receptor beta chains below, sequenced in a study of T cell responses to AZD1222 COVID-19 vaccine (dated by TCRdb to the early 2020s). The library was made by the immunoSEQ multiplex PCR assay. TCRdb mirrors the immuneACCESS table, restricted to in-frame sequences. Some clones are absent from its copies; in checked studies, under half trace to an unresolved V gene, and the reason for the others is unknown. The sample has approximately 200,000 clones on record, 90% to 95% of them singletons. Together, the top ten hold roughly 9.2% of the sample. The time point label for this specimen denotes: baseline before first vaccination. The sequences come from peripheral blood, collected on day 0 of AZD1222 vaccination. These receptors originate from an adult in good health.

The J gene is TRBJ1-3, the V gene TRBV28; D call uncertain. The CDR3 sequence is 15 residues long. Trimming cost V 5 bases and J 0 bases, with 11 bases left between them. Per the germline V gene, CDR1 is MDHEN and CDR2 is SYDVKM. CDR3 bases: TGTGCCAGCAGTCGCCCCCCGGGCTCTGGAAACACCATATATTTT. This gives the protein CASSRPPGSGNTIYF.

The genes are TRBV5-1 and TRBJ1-1; D is ambiguous. The CDR3 covers 13 residues. With 2 bases removed from V and 1 base from J, the gap between germline ends came to 6 bases. Germline V CDR1 and CDR2: SGHRS, YFSETQ. DNA of the CDR3: TGCGCCAGCAGCTTTGGGGAGAACACTGAAGCTTTCTTT. This encodes CASSFGENTEAFF.

The chain carries TRBV27 and TRBJ1-5, with 8 bases lining up with TRBD1. Unmatched junction bases numbered 2, after V lost 3 bases and J lost 7 bases. Germline V lookup: CDR1 MNHEY, CDR2 SMNVEV (reference sequence). The CDR3 contains 13 residues. CDR3 residues: CASSFQGAQPQHF. CDR3 DNA: TGTGCCAGCAGTTTTCAGGGGGCCCAGCCCCAGCATTTT.

V and J are TRBV9 and TRBJ1-4, with D unclear. Germline loops: CDR1 SGDLS, CDR2 YYNGEE. Trimming shortened V by 3 bases and J by 8 bases, and 17 bases separated the two germline ends. The CDR3 length is 15 residues. CDR3 region: CASSAEGIVDEKLFF. The CDR3 DNA reads as TGTGCCAGCAGCGCAGAGGGTATAGTGGACGAAAAACTGTTTTTT.

This chain connects TRBV7-3 to TRBJ1-3; D is possibly TRBD1 (5 bases). CDR3 size: 16 residues. The V gene's germline CDR1 is SGHTA and CDR2 FQGTGA. V was cut by 1 base and J by 0 bases, with 10 bases left in between. The CDR3 DNA is TGTGCCAGCAGCTTAATTGGACAAAGCTCTGGAAACACCATATATTTT. Encoded protein: CASSLIGQSSGNTIYF.

J is TRBJ1-1 and V is TRBV5-6, with no clear D. With 1 base removed from V and 0 bases from J, the gap between germline ends came to 7 bases. CDR3 length: 14 amino acids. Germline loops: CDR1 SGHDT, CDR2 YYEEEE. The DNA of the CDR3 is TGTGCCAGCAGCTTGTCGGACCTGAACACTGAAGCTTTCTTT. Encoded protein: CASSLSDLNTEAFF.

The chain uses TRBV5-4 and TRBJ1-1; D is perhaps TRBD1 (5 bases). The germline V and J ends were trimmed by 0 bases and 2 bases, with 8 bases remaining between them. The CDR3 is 14 amino acids. The germline V gene encodes CDR1 SGHNT and CDR2 YYREEE (reference sequence). The CDR3 here is CASSLERGNTEAFF. The CDR3 DNA reads TGTGCCAGCAGCTTGGAGAGGGGAAACACTGAAGCTTTCTTT.

This clone was seen more than once but under ten times. The V call is TRBV28, the J call TRBJ1-6; D unclear. The ends were cut back, 6 bases at V and 8 bases at J, with 14 bases in the middle. This CDR3 is 14 amino acids long. Germline loops: CDR1 MDHEN, CDR2 SYDVKM. The CDR3 bases are TGTGCCAGCAGAGACCACACGAGGGATTCACCCCTCCACTTT. Translation: CASRDHTRDSPLHF.

V usage is TRBV19 and J usage is TRBJ1-5, with TRBD1 matching over 11 bases. The CDR3 sequence is 15 residues long. The germline CDR1 and CDR2 sequences are LNHDA and SQIVND (reference sequence). Unmatched junction bases numbered 4, after V lost 6 bases and J lost 3 bases. The CDR3 sequence: CASRLDRGLNQPQHF. The CDR3 bases are TGTGCCAGTAGATTGGACAGGGGGCTCAATCAGCCCCAGCATTTT.

The chain is built from TRBV19 and TRBJ2-6, with TRBD2 identical over 8 bases. The germline V gene has CDR1 LNHDA and CDR2 SQIVND (reference sequence). This CDR3 spans 19 amino acids. The J segment lost 0 bases and the V segment lost 7 bases, leaving 14 bases of the junction unmatched. CDR3 in amino acids: CASTPRRGLGFSGANVLTF. CDR3 bases: TGTGCCAGTACCCCACGGCGGGGACTAGGTTTCTCTGGGGCCAACGTCCTGACTTTC.

The rearrangement joins TRBV6-5 to TRBJ2-1, with 8 bases fitting TRBD2. V shed 10 bases and J 5 bases; nucleotides not matched to a gene: 7. Per the germline V gene, CDR1 is MNHEY and CDR2 is SVGAGI. CDR3 length equals 13 residues. The CDR3 region has the DNA TGTGCCACCCTGGGACTAGTTGACAATGAGCAGTTCTTC. It is translated as CATLGLVDNEQFF.

This chain uses TRBV18 with TRBJ1-2; D unclear. Looked up from germline, CDR1 is KGHSH and CDR2 is LQKENI. This CDR3 comprises 13 residues. The V gene lost 2 bases and the J gene lost 4 bases, with 8 bases spanning the gap. DNA of the CDR3: TGTGCCAGCTCACCAGAGCGGTCCTATGGCTACACCTTC. Translation gives CASSPERSYGYTF.

This chain uses TRBV5-6 with TRBJ2-2, with TRBD1 matching over 9 bases. The trim removed 7 bases at V and 4 bases at J, leaving 5 bases unmatched. The length of the CDR3 is 14 residues. CDR1 and CDR2 from the germline V gene are SGHDT and YYEEEE. The chain's CDR3 is CASRGDRVTGELFF. The CDR3 region has the DNA TGTGCCAGCCGCGGGGACAGGGTCACCGGGGAGCTGTTTTTT.

The chain employs TRBV3-1 (or the pseudogene TRBV3-2) and TRBJ2-7; 8 bases align to TRBD2. CDR3 length: 15 amino acids. Germline CDR1 is LGHDT and CDR2 is YNNKEL (reference sequence). J lost 4 bases, V lost 4 bases, and 9 bases had no gene match. The CDR3 sequence: CASSRGSGRGYEQYF. The CDR3 nucleotides are TGTGCCAGCAGCCGGGGGAGCGGGAGAGGGTACGAGCAGTACTTC.

The chain links TRBV18 to TRBJ2-1; TRBD2 might be the D (5 bases). The CDR3 is 15 residues long. Germline CDR1 KGHSH, CDR2 LQKENI. Between the trimmed V and J ends, which lost 3 bases and 8 bases, there was a span of 17 bases. Written as DNA, the CDR3 is TGTGCCAGCTCACCGGCTAGCCTCGGGGTTGATGAGCAGTTCTTC. Its protein is CASSPASLGVDEQFF.

V and J are TRBV6-2 or TRBV6-3 and TRBJ1-2; TRBD1 is a possible D gene (5 bases). V was clipped by 2 bases and J by 4 bases, with 8 bases between them. The V gene's germline CDR1 is MNHEY and CDR2 SVGEGT. This CDR3 is 13 amino acids long. DNA for the CDR3: TGTGCCAGCAGTTACCATGACAGCTATGGCTACACCTTC. The encoded protein is CASSYHDSYGYTF.

The gene calls are TRBV2 and TRBJ2-1, with TRBD2 matching over 9 bases. The CDR3 extends over 13 amino acids. V was pared by 11 bases and J by 9 bases, with 11 bases of the junction left unmatched. From germline, CDR1 is SNHLY and CDR2 FYNNEI. The CDR3 sequence is CAGGLAFSPEQFF. The DNA of the CDR3 is TGTGCCGGAGGACTAGCGTTTAGTCCTGAGCAGTTCTTC.

Concerning this clone itself: At the DNA level, this CDR3 is encoded by other sequences in the same sample as well. The chain combines TRBV19 with TRBJ1-5; tentatively, D is TRBD1 (5 bases). The CDR3 spans 13 residues. The germline CDR1 and CDR2 sequences are LNHDA and SQIVND (reference sequence). V dropped 3 bases and J dropped 2 bases, with 5 bases sitting between them. Here the CDR3 DNA reads TGTGCCAGTAGTATGGGGGGCAATCAGCCCCAGCATTTT. Protein: CASSMGGNQPQHF.

The J gene is TRBJ1-2, the V gene TRBV19; D is ambiguous. Germline CDR1 LNHDA, CDR2 SQIVND (reference sequence). The length of the CDR3 is 13 residues. V gave up 3 bases and J gave up 6 bases, with 11 bases separating them. DNA for the CDR3: TGTGCCAGTAGTATCGGCAGCGGAAATGGCTACACCTTC. Translation gives CASSIGSGNGYTF.

The chain carries TRBV28 and TRBJ2-1; 10 nucleotides line up with TRBD1. The CDR3 runs to 15 residues. CDR1 is MDHEN, CDR2 SYDVKM, per germline. J was trimmed by 2 bases and V by 7 bases; bases with no gene match: 5. The CDR3 here is CASMGDRGPYNEQFF. The CDR3 nucleotides read TGTGCCAGCATGGGGGACAGGGGCCCCTACAATGAGCAGTTCTTC.

The rearrangement links TRBV5-1 to TRBJ1-1, with no clear D. Germline values: CDR1 SGHRS, CDR2 YFSETQ. V lost 0 bases to trimming and J lost 5 bases, with 8 bases between them. This CDR3 is built from 13 residues. The CDR3 DNA sequence: TGCGCCAGCAGCTTGGCCGGGTATACTGAAGCTTTCTTT. Amino acid sequence: CASSLAGYTEAFF.

The chain employs TRBV28 and TRBJ2-7; 8 bases map to TRBD1. The CDR3 is 15 amino acids. From germline, CDR1 is MDHEN and CDR2 SYDVKM. V shed 5 bases and J 1 base; nucleotides not matched to a gene: 7. The CDR3 nucleotides read TGTGCCAGCAGTGCTCCTGGACAGGGTTCCTACGAGCAGTACTTC. It specifies CASSAPGQGSYEQYF. Combining the CDR3 with reference TRBV28 and TRBJ2-7 gives the whole variable domain DVKVTQSSRYLVKRTGEKVFLECVQDMDHENMFWYRQDPGLGLRLIYFSYDVKMKEKGDIPEGYSVSREKKERFSLILESASTNQTSMYLCASSAPGQGSYEQYFGPGTRLTVT.

The chain recombines TRBV15 with TRBJ2-5; 10 bases map to TRBD1. Germline V gene data show CDR1 as LNHNV and CDR2 as YYDKDF (reference sequence). V was clipped by 3 bases and J by 2 bases; unmatched bases: 6. The CDR3 contains 16 residues. CDR3 nucleotides: TGTGCCACCAGCAGGGGACAGGGGTTCATTCAAGAGACCCAGTACTTC. Translated: CATSRGQGFIQETQYF.

The chain combines TRBV5-1 with TRBJ2-1; 10 positions agree with TRBD2. J gave up 8 bases and V 4 bases, and 9 bases lay outside the gene matches. There are 15 residues in the CDR3. CDR1 and CDR2 from the germline V gene are SGHRS and YFSETQ. CDR3 amino acids: CASSPASGSYYEQFF. DNA for the CDR3: TGCGCCAGCAGCCCTGCTAGCGGGAGTTACTATGAGCAGTTCTTC. The complete variable domain, with remaining parts taken from reference TRBV5-1 and TRBJ2-1, reads KAGVTQTPRYLIKTRGQQVTLSCSPISGHRSVSWYQQTPGQGLQFLFEYFSETQRNKGNFPGRFSGRQFSNSRSEMNVSTLELGDSALYLCASSPASGSYYEQFFGPGTRLTVL.

The chain is built from TRBV7-6 and TRBJ2-7, with a weak D call TRBD1 (5 bases). Trimming took off 6 bases at V and 2 bases at J, with 23 bases between the two ends. This CDR3 has 17 amino acids. Germline assignment: CDR1 SGHVS and CDR2 FNYEAQ. DNA for the CDR3: TGTGCCAGCAGTCACAAGGGTGGGGCTGCAGACCCCTACGAGCAGTACTTC. Its protein product is CASSHKGGAADPYEQYF.

The rearrangement links TRBV9 to TRBJ2-3; 9 bases are shared with TRBD2. V lost 4 bases and J lost 2; bases outside the gene matches: 8. Germline V gives CDR1 SGDLS, CDR2 YYNGEE. The CDR3 is made up of 16 amino acids. CDR3 residues: CASSQSGRTSTDTQYF. DNA of the CDR3: TGTGCCAGCAGCCAAAGCGGGAGGACTTCCACAGATACGCAGTATTTT.